This entry lists 7 T cell receptor beta chains sequenced from one sample in a study of T cell clonality in common variable immunodeficiency. Some clones are missing from TCRdb's copy, which holds only in-frame ones; the method was immunoSEQ multiplex PCR. The sample holds about 39,000 clones, and no clone turns up only once. Material for sequencing was peripheral blood mononuclear cells. The receptor set was obtained from a person between 18 and 75 years old in good health.

This clone was found many times. The read stops 3 residues short of the end of the CDR3; the missing end is completed from the germline J gene. V is TRBV5-1 and J is TRBJ2-7; 9 bases fit TRBD1. After removal of 4 bases from V and 4 bases from J, the junction contained 12 bases not matched to a gene. Germline-derived CDR1 and CDR2 are SGHRS and YFSETQ. There are 16 residues in the CDR3. The DNA read from the CDR3 is TGCGCCAGCAGCATAAATCCGGGACAGGGTTATTACGAG. Amino acids: CASSINPGQGYYE. The entire CDR3 is CASSINPGQGYYEQYF.

This clone was counted at least ten times. The CDR3 goes on 3 residues after the read ends, and that part is filled in from the germline J gene. The V and J genes are TRBV20-1 and TRBJ2-3; the match to TRBD2 covers 8 bases. The CDR3 has 14 amino acids. The trim removed 6 bases at V and 4 bases at J, leaving 9 bases unmatched. Germline V gene data show CDR1 as DFQATT and CDR2 as SNEGSKA (reference sequence). Incomplete CDR3 DNA: TGCAGTGCCAGGCTAGCGGGCAGAGCAGATACG. The encoded protein is CSARLAGRADT. The full-length CDR3 reads as CSARLAGRADTQYF.

Ten or more counts support this clone. The CDR3 extends 3 residues past the end of the read, so its final part is completed from the germline J gene. The V and J genes are TRBV20-1 and TRBJ2-3, with 9 bases fitting TRBD1. Trimming cost V 8 bases and J 7 bases; bases outside gene matches: 13. This CDR3 is 14 amino acids long. Per the germline V gene, CDR1 is DFQATT and CDR2 is SNEGSKA (reference sequence). CDR3 bases read: TGCAGTCCCTCAGAGGGACAGGGCCTGAATACG. It encodes CSPSEGQGLNT. The whole CDR3 protein is CSPSEGQGLNTQYF.

At least ten counts were recorded for this clone. The observed sequence ends 3 residues before the CDR3 terminus, with the missing tail filled in from the germline J gene. The chain joins TRBV28 to TRBJ2-3; 8 nucleotides align to TRBD1. The V gene's germline CDR1 is MDHEN and CDR2 SYDVKM. CDR3 length: 15 amino acids. The covered CDR3 bases are TGTGCCAGCAGTATTGGACAGGGAGCAGCCAATGCG. It yields the protein CASSIGQGAANA. The whole CDR3 protein is CASSIGQGAANAQYF.

This clone was picked up many times. Read sequence stops 3 residues before the CDR3 end, and the germline J gene provides the missing end. V usage is TRBV29-1 and J usage is TRBJ2-5, with TRBD1 matching 7 bases. From germline, CDR1 is SQVTM and CDR2 ANQGSEA. The J segment lost 5 bases and the V segment lost 6 bases, leaving 6 bases of the junction unmatched. The length of the CDR3 is 12 residues. CDR3 DNA, as far as it was read: TGCAGCGTGCGTCAGGGGGACGAGACC. Its translation is CSVRQGDET. The full CDR3 is CSVRQGDETQYF.

This clone occurred many times. The missing CDR3 end, 3 residues past where the read stops, is filled in from the germline J gene. The chain carries TRBV5-1 and TRBJ2-1; 11 bases align to TRBD1. The V segment lost 2 bases and the J segment 0 bases; nucleotides outside the gene matches: 1. Germline values: CDR1 SGHRS, CDR2 YFSETQ. CDR3 length: 16 residues. The part of the CDR3 DNA that was read is TGCGCCAGCAGCTTCGGGACAGGGGGCTCCTACAATGAG. Its translation is CASSFGTGGSYNE. The complete CDR3 sequence is CASSFGTGGSYNEQFF. Drawing the rest from reference TRBV5-1 and TRBJ2-1, the complete variable domain is KAGVTQTPRYLIKTRGQQVTLSCSPISGHRSVSWYQQTPGQGLQFLFEYFSETQRNKGNFPGRFSGRQFSNSRSEMNVSTLELGDSALYLCASSFGTGGSYNEQFFGPGTRLTVL.

This clone appeared many times. The read ends 3 residues early relative to the CDR3; the germline J gene fills the gap. The chain joins TRBV15 to TRBJ2-7; 11 positions match TRBD2. CDR1 and CDR2 from the germline V gene are LNHNV and YYDKDF (reference sequence). Trimming at V came to 5 bases and at J to 3 bases, leaving 6 bases not matched to a gene. This CDR3 comprises 15 residues. Incomplete CDR3 DNA: TGTGCCACCAGCCGCCCGACTAGCGGGATCTACGAG. Protein: CATSRPTSGIYE. The full CDR3 sequence reads CATSRPTSGIYEQYF.